This is a list of T cell receptor beta chains from one sample in a study of cytomegalovirus exposure and HLA in healthy donors. The protocol was immunoSEQ multiplex PCR, while the TCRdb copy is restricted to in-frame clones and leaves out a portion. The table lists roughly 310,000 clones, roughly 88% of them singletons. The sequenced sample was PBMCs. These receptors were obtained from a man aged 25-45 years in good health and CMV-seronegative. CDR3s include the opening cysteine and the closing phenylalanine or tryptophan. Fields, in order: clone size, D gene, J gene, V gene, CDR3 DNA, CDR3 protein. D genes are given only for firm matches. Clone size is shown for a subset of rows, as once, few, many or a class of expanded clone.

abundance: NA; d_gene: TRBD1; j_gene: TRBJ1-2; v_gene: TRBV9; CDR3nt: TGTGCCAGCAGCGAGACACAGGGGCCAGCCTATGGCTACACCTTC; CDR3aa: CASSETQGPAYGYTF
abundance: NA; d_gene: TRBD2; j_gene: TRBJ2-3; v_gene: TRBV5-1; CDR3nt: TGCGCCAGCAACAGACTAGCGGGCACAGATACGCAGTATTTT; CDR3aa: CASNRLAGTDTQYF
abundance: NA; d_gene: TRBD1; j_gene: TRBJ2-7; v_gene: TRBV28; CDR3nt: TGTGCCAGCAGCCCCCTGCAGGGGGCCATGTACGAGCAGTACTTC; CDR3aa: CASSPLQGAMYEQYF
abundance: NA; d_gene: NA; j_gene: TRBJ2-4; v_gene: TRBV7-9; CDR3nt: TGTGCCAGCAGCTCCCCGACGGCGGCACAAAACATTCAGTACTTC; CDR3aa: CASSSPTAAQNIQYF
abundance: NA; d_gene: NA; j_gene: TRBJ2-3; v_gene: TRBV2; CDR3nt: TGTGCCAGCAGTGGAAGGGGGGGCCAGGATACGCAGTATTTT; CDR3aa: CASSGRGGQDTQYF
abundance: NA; d_gene: NA; j_gene: TRBJ1-5; v_gene: TRBV27; CDR3nt: TGTGCCAGCAGGGGGGGGAGCCATCAGCCCCAGCATTTT; CDR3aa: CASRGGSHQPQHF
abundance: NA; d_gene: NA; j_gene: TRBJ1-5; v_gene: TRBV5-1; CDR3nt: TGCGCCAGCAGCTTCGGAGGGGATAGCAATCAGCCCCAGCATTTT; CDR3aa: CASSFGGDSNQPQHF
abundance: NA; d_gene: TRBD2; j_gene: TRBJ2-3; v_gene: TRBV5-1; CDR3nt: TGCGCCAGCAGCTACCAGAGCGGGGGGCAGGCTTATACGCAGTATTTT; CDR3aa: CASSYQSGGQAYTQYF
abundance: NA; d_gene: TRBD1; j_gene: TRBJ1-4; v_gene: TRBV28; CDR3nt: TGTGCCAGCAGTTCGACAGGGCCTAATGAAAAACTGTTTTTT; CDR3aa: CASSSTGPNEKLFF
abundance: NA; d_gene: TRBD2; j_gene: TRBJ2-1; v_gene: TRBV5-4; CDR3nt: TGTGCCAGCAGCAGGTTGACTAGCGGGGGGGCGCGGGGTGAGCAGTTCTTC; CDR3aa: CASSRLTSGGARGEQFF
abundance: NA; d_gene: NA; j_gene: TRBJ1-5; v_gene: TRBV19; CDR3nt: TGTGCCAGTAGTATTCCGACAGGCCGGCAGCCCCAGCATTTT; CDR3aa: CASSIPTGRQPQHF
abundance: NA; d_gene: NA; j_gene: TRBJ1-3; v_gene: TRBV4-3; CDR3nt: TGCGCCAGCAGCCAAGATCGGAGCGGGGCAGCCGGAAACACCATATATTTT; CDR3aa: CASSQDRSGAAGNTIYF
abundance: NA; d_gene: TRBD2; j_gene: TRBJ2-7; v_gene: TRBV5-4; CDR3nt: TGTGCCAGCAGCCACGGGGCTAGCGGGGCCCTGACCTACGAGCAGTACTTC; CDR3aa: CASSHGASGALTYEQYF
abundance: NA; d_gene: TRBD1; j_gene: TRBJ2-7; v_gene: TRBV25-1; CDR3nt: TGTGCCAGCAGTGACCGATTCTGGGACAGGGGCTCTACCTACGAGCAGTACTTC; CDR3aa: CASSDRFWDRGSTYEQYF
abundance: NA; d_gene: TRBD2; j_gene: TRBJ2-1; v_gene: TRBV5-1; CDR3nt: TGCGCCAGCAGCTTGGCGAGTAGCGGGCCTATCAATGAGCAGTTCTTC; CDR3aa: CASSLASSGPINEQFF
abundance: NA; d_gene: NA; j_gene: TRBJ1-3; v_gene: TRBV6-1; CDR3nt: TGTGCCAGCGAGACTTCCTCTGGAAACACCATATATTTT; CDR3aa: CASETSSGNTIYF
abundance: once; d_gene: NA; j_gene: TRBJ1-5; v_gene: TRBV6-6; CDR3nt: TGTGCCAGCAGTTACCATAAAGCAGCGAGTCAGCCCCAGCATTTT; CDR3aa: CASSYHKAASQPQHF